This T cell receptor beta chain was obtained from a study of low-dose radiotherapy and immunotherapy resistance in tumors. Study as a whole: The schedule for Cohort 2 used 1 Gy per fraction every two weeks, which added up to 13 Gy over 26 weeks. Patients took aspirin 300 mg by mouth once daily. This continued for four cycles, starting on cycle 1 day 1.

TRAV and TRBV primers primed cDNA for both TCRalpha and TCRbeta. TCR amplification involved about 19 PCR cycles with a constant-region primer and V-primer adapter. It was by in vitro transcription that isolated mRNA was amplified. TCRdb recomputed calls from the reads with MiXCR, one row per CDR3 protein. The data show 59,000 or so distinct CDR3 sequences, with 26% seen just once and 6% to 7% held by the top ten. Germline-derived CDR1 and CDR2 are MNHEY and SVGEGT. CDR3 size: 15 residues. V was pared by 0 bases and J by 2 bases, with 9 bases between. Time point indicated: before trial treatment. Nivolumab, ipilimumab, aspirin, low-dose cyclophosphamide and low-dose radiotherapy were given to donors. Many counts were recorded for this clonotype.

The sequences come from PBMCs, collected before treatment. The V gene is TRBV6-2 or TRBV6-3, the J gene TRBJ2-3; D not certain. This TCR came from a male donor with rectosigmoid adenocarcinoma. The CDR3 DNA follows: TGTGCCAGCAGTTACTCGGCAGTCTTCACAGATACGCAGTATTTT. This gives the protein CASSYSAVFTDTQYF.